The clone carrying this TCR beta chain was picked up one time. The CDR3 is 12 amino acids. Germline assignment: CDR1 SGHNT and CDR2 YYREEE (reference sequence). V lost 3 bases and J lost 4, with 7 bases in between. The sample is drawn from a study of blood T cell repertoires in COVID-19. Study-level background: The study drew acute and convalescent COVID-19 samples from the United States, Italy and Spain. T cells, B-cell-depleted T cells, or PBMCs provided the cDNA or gDNA that served as material.

Authors' methods: Reference gene primer amplification gave estimated nucleated cell counts. The data were produced by immunoSEQ multiplex PCR, yet TCRdb's version contains in-frame clones alone and is incomplete. V, J and clone size are taken as reported in that table, and D and trimming were inferred from the DNA itself. The table records 20,000 to 30,000 clones, roughly 82% of them present only once. The TCR sequence derives from a human donor with active COVID-19. The donor label of this sample is uncertain. The sample comprised peripheral blood. This chain connects TRBV5-4 to TRBJ2-5; D is possibly TRBD2 (6 bases). CDR3 DNA: TGTGCCAGCAGCTCGGGACTAGAGACCCAGTACTTC. Protein sequence: CASSSGLETQYF.